Below, 14 T cell receptor beta chains from the same sample are listed, as sequenced in a study of T cell responses to AZD1222 COVID-19 vaccine. Profiling relied on immunoSEQ multiplex PCR, and the TCRdb table lists in-frame clones only, not all of them. The data contain approximately 130,000 clones, about 90% of them singletons. The source material was peripheral blood, sampled on day 0 of AZD1222 vaccination. These receptors came from an adult in good health.

The chain employs TRBV3-1 (or the pseudogene TRBV3-2) and TRBJ2-7; 14 bases are shared with TRBD2. CDR3 length: 15 residues. In germline, CDR1 is LGHDT, CDR2 YNNKEL (reference sequence). Germline trimming cut 0 bases from V and 11 bases from J; bases unmatched to any gene: 6. CDR3 sequence reads: CASSQDLRTSGRKYF. The CDR3 bases are TGTGCCAGCAGCCAAGATCTCAGGACTAGCGGGAGGAAGTACTTC.

The rearrangement uses TRBV19 and TRBJ1-5; D ambiguous. This CDR3 has 15 residues. The ends were cut back, 7 bases at V and 0 bases at J, with 13 bases in the middle. CDR1 LNHDA and CDR2 SQIVND come from the germline V gene (reference sequence). The CDR3 loop reads CASNKDGNSNQPQHF. CDR3 nucleotides: TGTGCCAGTAATAAAGACGGGAATAGCAATCAGCCCCAGCATTTT. Combining the CDR3 with reference TRBV19 and TRBJ1-5 gives the whole variable domain DGGITQSPKYLFRKEGQNVTLSCEQNLNHDAMYWYRQDPGQGLRLIYYSQIVNDFQKGDIAEGYSVSREKKESFPLTVTSAQKNPTAFYLCASNKDGNSNQPQHFGDGTRLSIL.

This sequence joins TRBV21-1 and TRBJ2-1. TRBV21-1 constitutes a pseudogene. The length of the CDR3 is 19 residues. CDR3 in amino acids: CASSKGYFEQGDSLNEQFF. CDR3 in DNA: TGTGCCAGCAGCAAAGGGTATTTCGAGCAGGGAGACTCACTCAATGAGCAGTTCTTC.

This clone has a handful of counts. V is TRBV6-5 and J is TRBJ1-6; 9 positions match TRBD1. The V gene end was trimmed by 6 bases and the J gene end by 5 bases; junction bases not matched to a gene: 2. The CDR3 consists of 14 residues. Germline assignment: CDR1 MNHEY and CDR2 SVGAGI. This chain's CDR3 is CASRRDRDNSPLHF. In DNA form, the CDR3 reads TGTGCCAGCAGGCGGGACAGGGATAATTCACCCCTCCACTTT.

This clone occurred once. CDR3 sequence reads: CASSPALGPTGSYEQYF. For the CDR3, the DNA is TGTGCCAGCAGTCCCGCACTGGGCCCGACAGGCTCCTACGAGCAGTACTTC. The V and J genes are TRBV28 and TRBJ2-7; maybe TRBD1 (6 bases). Germline CDR1 and CDR2: MDHEN and SYDVKM. The CDR3 consists of 17 residues. V dropped 5 bases and J dropped 0 bases, with 20 bases sitting between them.

The chain has TRBV18 and TRBJ1-5; D is uncertain. Germline CDR1 reads KGHSH; CDR2 reads LQKENI. V lost 0 bases, J lost 2 bases, and 11 bases lay in between. CDR3 length equals 16 residues. CDR3 sequence reads: CASSPPATSGNQPQHF. The DNA for the CDR3 is TGTGCCAGCTCACCACCGGCAACCAGCGGCAATCAGCCCCAGCATTTT.

Only one count was recorded for this clone. This chain uses TRBV29-1 with TRBJ2-3; the D is unclear. From germline, CDR1 is SQVTM and CDR2 ANQGSEA. CDR3 length equals 12 residues. Trimming shortened V by 3 bases and J by 1 base, and 5 bases separated the two germline ends. CDR3 in DNA: TGCAGCGTTGAGGCTCGCACAGATACGCAGTATTTT. Its translation: CSVEARTDTQYF.

The chain is built from TRBV27 and TRBJ2-3; 7 bases are a match to TRBD2. The germline V gene has CDR1 MNHEY and CDR2 SMNVEV (reference sequence). Germline trimming cut 4 bases from V and 6 bases from J; bases unmatched to any gene: 10. There are 15 residues in the CDR3. The CDR3 DNA reads TGTGCCAGCAGTTGGACTAGTGGGATACGGGATACGCAGTATTTT. It specifies CASSWTSGIRDTQYF.

The chain links TRBV5-1 to TRBJ1-2; 7 bases map to TRBD1. V gave up 4 bases and J gave up 8 bases; unmatched junction bases: 8. The CDR3 has 13 residues. Germline values: CDR1 SGHRS, CDR2 YFSETQ. CDR3 loop: CASSQGGSNGYTF. The CDR3 DNA reads TGCGCCAGCAGCCAGGGGGGCTCGAACGGCTACACCTTC.

The genes are TRBV6-4 and TRBJ2-7, with 9 bases that match TRBD1. Trimming took 0 bases from V and 5 from J; bases not matched to a gene: 5. Germline lookup yields CDR1 MRHNA and CDR2 SNTAGT. The CDR3 is 15 amino acids. In nucleotides, the CDR3 is TGTGCCAGCAGTGACTCGCGGGACAGGGCCCACGAGCAGTACTTC. The encoded protein is CASSDSRDRAHEQYF.

This chain uses TRBV10-1 with TRBJ2-3; D unclear. Germline CDR1 is WNHNN and CDR2 is SYGVQD (reference sequence). The V end was cut by 3 bases, the J end by 0 bases, with 7 bases between. This CDR3 region has 14 residues. The CDR3 nucleotides are TGCGCCAGCAGTGACGGCGGTAGCACAGATACGCAGTATTTT. It codes for CASSDGGSTDTQYF.

The J gene is TRBJ2-1, the V gene TRBV27, with 7 bases that match TRBD2. V dropped 5 bases and J dropped 15; count of bases not matched to a gene: 10. Germline V gene sequence: CDR1 MNHEY, CDR2 SMNVEV (reference sequence). The CDR3 length is 12 residues. The CDR3 region is CASSLDGLGRFF. The DNA for the CDR3 is TGTGCCAGCAGTCTAGATGGACTAGGGCGGTTCTTC.

This chain links TRBV30 with TRBJ2-1, with D perhaps matching TRBD1 or TRBD2 (7 bases each). CDR3 length equals 15 residues. Germline CDR1 is GTSNPN and CDR2 is SVGIG (reference sequence). V was clipped by 0 bases and J by 9 bases, with 18 bases between them. CDR3 residues: CAWSVGQGGPREQFF. CDR3 DNA sequence: TGTGCCTGGAGTGTGGGGCAGGGGGGGCCCCGTGAGCAGTTCTTC.

The rearrangement joins TRBV14 to TRBJ1-6; possible D gene TRBD1, 5 bases. Germline V gives CDR1 SGHDN, CDR2 FVKESK. V lost 3 bases and J lost 2, with 8 bases in between. This CDR3 comprises 15 residues. The CDR3 DNA reads TGTGCCAGCAGCCATCAGGACACCTATAATTCACCCCTCCACTTT. Encoded protein: CASSHQDTYNSPLHF.